The sequence of this T cell receptor (beta chain) was determined in a study of shared clonotypes between healthy human individuals. As handled by the study authors: ImmunoSEQ supplied junction-only sequences lacking quality scores, so filtering was different. Sequencing used immunoSEQ multiplex PCR; TCRdb keeps in-frame clones, though not all of them. V and J calls and clone size come straight from that table; D and trimming were deduced from the DNA. Of roughly 2.5 million clones listed, around 94% were seen once; the top ten hold about 0.13%. CDR3 length: 11 amino acids. From germline, CDR1 is SGHRS and CDR2 YFSETQ. V gave up 5 bases and J gave up 8 bases, with 8 bases separating them.

The specimen was naive CD4+ T cells sorted from blood. The subset denotes: CD45RA+ positively selected. The clonotype was recovered from a man between 18 and 29 years old in good health. This sequence joins TRBV5-1 and TRBJ2-1, with D perhaps matching TRBD1 (6 bases). The DNA of the CDR3 is TGCGCCAGCAGGTCAGGGGATGAGCAGTTCTTC. It translates to CASRSGDEQFF.